This entry features one T cell receptor beta chain sequence. It has no known antigen specificity. No base quality information exists; no much larger clone differs at one position. This sample is part of a study of blood T cell repertoires in COVID-19 (dated by TCRdb to the early 2020s). The study in broad terms: The collaborator samples originated in the United States, Italy and Spain and spanned the acute and convalescent phases of COVID-19. The material from the prospective study consisted of cDNA or gDNA derived from T cells, B-cell-depleted T cells, or PBMCs. Subjects who had been exposed to COVID-19, were actively infected with it, or had recovered from it provided the deeply sampled blood TCRbeta repertoires that made up the dataset. The repertoires were released in a freely available public database intended as a resource for research on the immune response to SARS-CoV-2. The samples were drawn from the first 160 participants of the ongoing ImmuneRACE study and from over a thousand subjects provided by 6 global collaborators. Nearly every sample came with metadata listing a de-identified subject ID, COVID-19 status, age in years and sex. HLA class I and class II types, where available, came from metadata supplied by the sample provider rather than from assay-based typing. Findings and caveats that apply to the study as a whole: Clinical and demographic metadata were provided uncurated, with the amount varying by source and participant.

CDR1 and CDR2, per the germline V gene, are SGDLS and YYNGEE. The junction shows trimming of 0 bases on V and 8 bases on J, plus 12 bases between the germline ends. Counted from cysteine to phenylalanine, this CDR3 has 14 amino acids. Only CDR3 DNA is held: 42 bases, read in frame from base 1. Collaborating institutions collected whole blood in K2EDTA tubes following their own protocols. Collaborator samples were shipped for TCRbeta analysis as frozen whole blood, isolated PBMCs, or DNA extracted from either sample type. TCRbeta CDR3 regions were amplified from genomic DNA using the immunoSEQ Assay, a bias-controlled multiplex PCR. Per the source publication's procedure: The number of nucleated cells in each sample was estimated from the amplification of reference gene primers within the assay. To quantify the absolute abundance of each unique TCRbeta CDR3 rearrangement, sequence reads were collapsed and filtered. For each sample, productive Simpson clonality was calculated as the square root of Simpson's diversity index over productive rearrangements. In its TCRdb copy, this immuneACCESS table keeps in-frame sequences only and misses some clones. Where compared with another copy, unresolved V genes explain less than half of these, and the others have no known cause. V and J calls and clone size come straight from that table; D and trimming were deduced from the DNA. For this sample the table gives around 320,000 clones, of which about 85% were detected only once. Around 2.1% of the sample is taken by the ten largest.

This receptor was identified in a man aged 18 to 30 with active or convalescent COVID-19. Sequencing was done on a sample of peripheral blood. The V and J segments used are TRBV9 and TRBJ1-3; possibly the D gene is TRBD1, per 6 matching bases. The sequenced DNA: TGTGCCAGCAGCGTAGGAGGCTCAGGGGACACCATATATTTT. Its product reads: CASSVGGSGDTIYF.